The clone carrying this T cell receptor (beta chain) was recorded at least ten times. Its target is unknown. The record originates from a study of blood T cells in healthy people across ages. Overall study results and limits: Aged donors had fewer naive CD4+ cells and lower diversity than long-lived donors. Roughly linear declines in TCR beta diversity per million T cells occurred with age.

A second roughly 6 to 12 cycle PCR used barcoded and J-beta primers. From the 5' RACE reads, TCRdb called clonotypes with MiXCR, one entry per CDR3 protein. The data contain about 640,000 distinct CDR3 sequences, about 28% of them singletons. Donors were healthy Caucasian individuals from Russia aged roughly 6 to 90. Researchers isolated at least 6 million PBMCs per sample. V lost 6 bases and J lost 0, with 18 bases in between. The CDR3 loop spans 16 amino acids. The germline V gene has CDR1 SGDLS and CDR2 YYNGEE. The clonotype originates from a woman over 75 in good health. Input material: blood. The rearrangement links TRBV9 to TRBJ2-5; D remains ambiguous. As DNA, the CDR3 is TGTGCCAGCACCCCCAATCCGGGCCGGTACCAAGAGACCCAGTACTTC. This translates into CASTPNPGRYQETQYF.